The sequence of this T cell receptor (beta chain) was determined in a study of cytomegalovirus exposure and HLA in healthy donors. Whole-study findings and limits: The only immune exposure information that was available was CMV serostatus. In a later analysis, at a false discovery rate of 0.05, roughly 17,000 TCR beta sequences were associated with HLA alleles. About 87% or about 30% of the time was how often most TCR beta V segments were productive, according to an earlier analysis. The analysis excluded some indistinguishable V segments, including TRBV6-2 and TRBV6-3.

The CDR3 sequence is 13 residues long. CDR1 GTSNPN and CDR2 SVGIG come from the germline V gene (reference sequence). The PCR had 60 Vbeta and 13 Jbeta primers. TCRdb's copy holds only in-frame clones and misses some; the assay was immunoSEQ multiplex PCR. The top ten clones hold over 1.1% of a sample with some 180,000 clones, around 80% of them seen once. Concerning this clone itself: Antigen: not known. The junction shows a germline mismatch at one end, possibly a read error.

The sample taken for sequencing was PBMCs. The TCR was taken from a man between 18 and 35 years old in good health and CMV-seronegative. This chain uses TRBV30 with TRBJ1-2; 8 nucleotides align to TRBD1. The CDR3 is CAWRGQGADGYPF. In DNA form, the CDR3 reads TGTGCCTGGAGAGGACAGGGCGCGGATGGCTACCCCTTC.